This T cell receptor (beta chain) was retrieved from a study of T cell changes during pregnancy in multiple sclerosis (dated by TCRdb to between 2018 and 2021). Describing the broader study: In women with multiple sclerosis, the researchers looked at how the T cell repertoire shifted as pregnancy progressed.

Library preparation used the immunoSEQ multiplex PCR assay. This immuneACCESS table, as held by TCRdb, lists in-frame sequences with V and J called but not all clones. Of the missing ones, under half trace to an unresolved V gene in checked studies; the others have no known cause. The sample table lists more than 95,000 clones, around 91% of them with a count of one. Clones ranked in the top ten supply about 0.9% of the sample. In regard to this clone: What antigen it recognizes has not been identified. No per-base quality is available; no much larger clone lies one base away.

The germline ends are 13 bases apart after V is trimmed by 6 bases and J by 7 bases. The germline V gene (reference sequence) sets CDR1 to LNHDA and CDR2 to SQIVND. Measured from the cysteine to the phenylalanine, the CDR3 is 13 residues long. Only CDR3 DNA is held: 39 bases, read in frame from base 1. The receptor was derived from a female donor with multiple sclerosis, enrolled in a pregnancy study. The specimen comprised peripheral blood, sampled after pregnancy. This chain is built from TRBV19 and TRBJ1-5; the D gene is possibly TRBD1, with 6 bases matching. This receptor has the CDR3 CASRPQGGQPQHF. The sequenced DNA: TGTGCCAGTAGGCCACAGGGAGGGCAGCCCCAGCATTTT.